Given below is one T cell receptor beta chain in context. The antigen is unknown. Germline V gene sequence: CDR1 SGDLS, CDR2 YYNGEE. CDR3 size: 15 residues. With 0 bases removed from V and 1 base from J, the gap between germline ends came to 10 bases. This specimen comes from a study of cytomegalovirus exposure and HLA in healthy donors. Whole-study results and caveats: The authors reported that TCR beta sequences could predict HLA-A and HLA-B alleles. These predictions were accurate for most subjects in the first cohort.

The PCR employed 60 Vbeta primers together with 13 Jbeta primers. The assay was immunoSEQ multiplex PCR, and TCRdb's table has in-frame clones only and misses some. The sample gives 85,000 to 95,000 clones, about three quarters of which show up once; approximately 5.3% is in the top ten. The rearrangement uses TRBV9 and TRBJ1-2, with D possibly being TRBD1 (5 bases). The receptor's source is a man aged 25-40 years in good health and CMV-seropositive. The sample consisted of PBMCs. This CDR3 reads CASSVGVGLNYGYTF. In DNA, the CDR3 is TGTGCCAGCAGCGTAGGGGTGGGGCTTAACTATGGCTACACCTTC.